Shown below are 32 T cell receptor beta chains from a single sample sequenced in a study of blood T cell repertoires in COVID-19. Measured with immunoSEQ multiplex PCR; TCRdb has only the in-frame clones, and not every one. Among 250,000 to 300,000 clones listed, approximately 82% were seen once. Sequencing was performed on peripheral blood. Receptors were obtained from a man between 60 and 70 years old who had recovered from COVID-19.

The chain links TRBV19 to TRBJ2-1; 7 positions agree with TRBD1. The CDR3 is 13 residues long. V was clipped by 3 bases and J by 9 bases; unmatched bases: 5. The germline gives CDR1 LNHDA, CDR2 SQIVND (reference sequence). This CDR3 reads CASSMDRQIEQFF. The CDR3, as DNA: TGTGCCAGTAGTATGGACAGGCAGATTGAGCAGTTCTTC.

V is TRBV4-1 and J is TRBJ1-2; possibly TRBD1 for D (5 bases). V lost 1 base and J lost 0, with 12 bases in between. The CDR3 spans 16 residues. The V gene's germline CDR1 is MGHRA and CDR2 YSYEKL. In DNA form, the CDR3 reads TGCGCCAGCAGCCAAGCCCTTCAGGGTCCTAACTATGGCTACACCTTC. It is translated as CASSQALQGPNYGYTF.

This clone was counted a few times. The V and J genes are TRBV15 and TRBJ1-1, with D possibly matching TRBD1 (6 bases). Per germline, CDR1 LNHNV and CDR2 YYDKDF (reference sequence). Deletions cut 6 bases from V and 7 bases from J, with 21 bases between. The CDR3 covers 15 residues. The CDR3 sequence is CATRSLRGGNGEAFF. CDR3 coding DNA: TGTGCCACCAGGTCCCTAAGGGGGGGGAACGGTGAAGCTTTCTTT.

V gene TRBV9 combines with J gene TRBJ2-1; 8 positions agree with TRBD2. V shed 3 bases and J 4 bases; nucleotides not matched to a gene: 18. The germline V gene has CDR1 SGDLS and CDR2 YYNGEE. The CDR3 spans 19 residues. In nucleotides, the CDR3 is TGTGCCAGCAGCGACCCCGGGACTACCTCCCGGGGGGGATACAATGAGCAGTTCTTC. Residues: CASSDPGTTSRGGYNEQFF.

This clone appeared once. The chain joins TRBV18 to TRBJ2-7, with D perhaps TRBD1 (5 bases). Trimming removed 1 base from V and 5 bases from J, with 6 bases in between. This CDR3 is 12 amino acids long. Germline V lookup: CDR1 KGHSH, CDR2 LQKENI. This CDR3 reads CASSPQGDEQYF. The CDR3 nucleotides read TGTGCCAGCTCACCACAAGGGGACGAGCAGTACTTC. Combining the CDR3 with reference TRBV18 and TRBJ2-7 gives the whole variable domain NAGVMQNPRHLVRRRGQEARLRCSPMKGHSHVYWYRQLPEEGLKFMVYLQKENIIDESGMPKERFSAEFPKEGPSILRIQQVVRGDSAAYFCASSPQGDEQYFGPGTRLTVT.

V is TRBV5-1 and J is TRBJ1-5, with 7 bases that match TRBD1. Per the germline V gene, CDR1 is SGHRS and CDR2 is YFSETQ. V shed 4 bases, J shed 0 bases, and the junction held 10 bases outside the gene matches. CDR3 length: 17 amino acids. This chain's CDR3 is CASSTRRDRYSNQPQHF. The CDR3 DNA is TGCGCCAGCAGCACCAGGCGGGACAGATATAGCAATCAGCCCCAGCATTTT.

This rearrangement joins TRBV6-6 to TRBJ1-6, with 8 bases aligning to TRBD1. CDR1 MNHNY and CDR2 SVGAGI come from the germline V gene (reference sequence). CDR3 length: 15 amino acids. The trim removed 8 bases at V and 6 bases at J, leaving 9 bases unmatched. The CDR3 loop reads CASWTGLLFNSPLHF. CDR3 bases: TGTGCCAGCTGGACAGGGCTCCTATTTAATTCACCCCTCCACTTT.

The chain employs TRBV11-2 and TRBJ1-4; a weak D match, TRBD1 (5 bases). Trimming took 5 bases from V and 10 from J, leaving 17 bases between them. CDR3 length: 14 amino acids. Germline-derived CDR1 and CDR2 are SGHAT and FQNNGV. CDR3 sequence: CASSIGPPGGKLFF. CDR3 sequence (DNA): TGTGCCAGCAGCATCGGGCCTCCCGGGGGAAAACTGTTTTTT.

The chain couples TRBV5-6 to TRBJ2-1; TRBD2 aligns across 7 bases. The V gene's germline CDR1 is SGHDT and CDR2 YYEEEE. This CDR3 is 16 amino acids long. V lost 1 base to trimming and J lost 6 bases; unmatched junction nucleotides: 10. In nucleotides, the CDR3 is TGTGCCAGCAGCTTGTCGGGTGGACTAGTGGGCAATGAGCAGTTCTTC. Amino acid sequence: CASSLSGGLVGNEQFF.

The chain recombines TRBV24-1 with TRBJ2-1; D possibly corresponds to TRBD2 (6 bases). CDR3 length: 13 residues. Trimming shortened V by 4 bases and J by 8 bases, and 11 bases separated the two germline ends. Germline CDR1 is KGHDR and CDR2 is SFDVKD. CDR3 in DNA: TGTGCCACCAGTGACCCCCCGGGGGATGAGCAGTTCTTC. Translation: CATSDPPGDEQFF.

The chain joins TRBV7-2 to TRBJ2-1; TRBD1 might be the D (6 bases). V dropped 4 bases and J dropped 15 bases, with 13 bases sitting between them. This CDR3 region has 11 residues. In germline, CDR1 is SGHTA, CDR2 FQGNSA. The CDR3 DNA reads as TGTGCCAGCAGCTCACAAGGGGGTTTGTTCTTC. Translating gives CASSSQGGLFF.

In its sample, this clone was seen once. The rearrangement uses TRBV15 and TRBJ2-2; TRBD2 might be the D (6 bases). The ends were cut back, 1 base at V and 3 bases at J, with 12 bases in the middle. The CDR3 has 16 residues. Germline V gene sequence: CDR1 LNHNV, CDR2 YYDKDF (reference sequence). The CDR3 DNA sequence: TGTGCCACCAGCAGAGGCGGGGCTCTCCACACCGGGGAGCTGTTTTTT. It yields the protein CATSRGGALHTGELFF.

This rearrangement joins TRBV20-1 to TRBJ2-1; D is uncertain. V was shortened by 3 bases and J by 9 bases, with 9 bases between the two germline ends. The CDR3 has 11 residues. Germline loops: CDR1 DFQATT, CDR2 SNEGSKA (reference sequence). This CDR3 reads CSASAQAEQFF. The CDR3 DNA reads TGCAGTGCTAGCGCGCAGGCTGAGCAGTTCTTC.

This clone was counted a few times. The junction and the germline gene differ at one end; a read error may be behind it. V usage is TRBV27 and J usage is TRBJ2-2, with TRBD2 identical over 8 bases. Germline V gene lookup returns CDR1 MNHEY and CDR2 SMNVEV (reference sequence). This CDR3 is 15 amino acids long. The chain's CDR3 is CASSSAGGLTRELFF. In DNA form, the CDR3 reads TGTGCCAGCAGTTCGGCGGGGGGACTCACCAGGGAGCTGTTTTTT.

Written as DNA, the CDR3 is TGTGCCAGTACCGGGGGAAGGTACGAGCAGTACTTC. Its translation is CASTGGRYEQYF. The V gene is TRBV19, the J gene TRBJ2-7, with a possible D match to TRBD2 (6 bases). This CDR3 comprises 12 residues. Germline V gene sequence: CDR1 LNHDA, CDR2 SQIVND (reference sequence). The V gene lost 7 bases and the J gene lost 4 bases, with 11 bases spanning the gap.

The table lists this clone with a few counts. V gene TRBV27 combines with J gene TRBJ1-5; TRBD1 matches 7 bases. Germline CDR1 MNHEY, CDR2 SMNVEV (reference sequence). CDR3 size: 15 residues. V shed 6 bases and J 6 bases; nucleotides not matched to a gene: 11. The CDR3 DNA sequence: TGTGCCAGCAGATCCTCCGGGACAGCTGGTCAGCCCCAGCATTTT. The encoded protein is CASRSSGTAGQPQHF.

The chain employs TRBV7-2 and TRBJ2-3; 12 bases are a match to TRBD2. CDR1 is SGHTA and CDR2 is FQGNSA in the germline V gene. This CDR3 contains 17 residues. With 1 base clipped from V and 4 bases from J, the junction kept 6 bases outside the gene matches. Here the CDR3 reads CASSLGLAGVRADTQYF. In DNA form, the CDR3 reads TGTGCCAGCAGCTTAGGACTAGCGGGAGTTCGGGCAGATACGCAGTATTTT.

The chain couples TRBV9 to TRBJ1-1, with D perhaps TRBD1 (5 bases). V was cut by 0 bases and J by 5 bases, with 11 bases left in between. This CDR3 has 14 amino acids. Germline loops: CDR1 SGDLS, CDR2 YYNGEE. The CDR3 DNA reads TGTGCCAGCAGCGTAGGAGCAGGGAGGACTGAAGCTTTCTTT. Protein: CASSVGAGRTEAFF.

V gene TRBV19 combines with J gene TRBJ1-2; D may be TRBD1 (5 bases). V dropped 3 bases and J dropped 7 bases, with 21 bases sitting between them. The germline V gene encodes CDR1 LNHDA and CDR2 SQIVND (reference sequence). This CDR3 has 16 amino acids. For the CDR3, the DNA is TGTGCCAGTAGTATCACGGACGGAAGGGGCCTTGCTGGCTACACCTTC. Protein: CASSITDGRGLAGYTF.

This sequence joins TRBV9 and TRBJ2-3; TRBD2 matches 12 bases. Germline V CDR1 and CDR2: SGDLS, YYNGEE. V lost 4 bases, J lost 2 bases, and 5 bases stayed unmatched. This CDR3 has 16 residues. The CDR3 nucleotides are TGTGCCAGCAGCCCCCGACTAGCGGGGGTCACAGATACGCAGTATTTT. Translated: CASSPRLAGVTDTQYF.

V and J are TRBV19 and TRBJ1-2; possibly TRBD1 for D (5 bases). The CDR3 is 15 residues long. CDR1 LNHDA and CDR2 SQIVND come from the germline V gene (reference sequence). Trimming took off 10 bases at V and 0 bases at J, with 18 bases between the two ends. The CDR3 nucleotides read TGTGCCACCAGGGAGGGAGGATTTACTAACTATGGCTACACCTTC. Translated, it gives CATREGGFTNYGYTF.

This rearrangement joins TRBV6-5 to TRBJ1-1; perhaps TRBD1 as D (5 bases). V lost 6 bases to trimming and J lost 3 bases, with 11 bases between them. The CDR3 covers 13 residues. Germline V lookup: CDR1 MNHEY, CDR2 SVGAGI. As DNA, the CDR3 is TGTGCCAGCAGAACCCAGGGTCACACTGAAGCTTTCTTT. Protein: CASRTQGHTEAFF.

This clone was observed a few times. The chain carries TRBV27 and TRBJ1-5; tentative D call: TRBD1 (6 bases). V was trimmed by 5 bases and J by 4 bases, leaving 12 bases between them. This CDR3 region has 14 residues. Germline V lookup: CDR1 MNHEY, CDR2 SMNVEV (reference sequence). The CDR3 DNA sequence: TGTGCCAGCAGTATCACAGGGAAAAATCAGCCCCAGCATTTT. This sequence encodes CASSITGKNQPQHF.

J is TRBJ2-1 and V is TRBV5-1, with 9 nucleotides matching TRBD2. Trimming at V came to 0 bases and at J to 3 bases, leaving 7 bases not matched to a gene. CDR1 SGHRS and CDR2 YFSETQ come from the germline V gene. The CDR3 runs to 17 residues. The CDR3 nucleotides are TGCGCCAGCAGCTTGGGGGGACTAGCCCAAATCTACAATGAGCAGTTCTTC. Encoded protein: CASSLGGLAQIYNEQFF.

CDR3 coding DNA: TGTGCCAGCAGCAGGGACAGGACCTACGAGCAGTACTTC. Protein: CASSRDRTYEQYF. This chain joins TRBV12-3 or TRBV12-4 and TRBJ2-7, with 8 positions matching TRBD1. V shed 6 bases and J 2 bases; nucleotides not matched to a gene: 3. The CDR3 totals 13 residues.

In DNA form, the CDR3 reads TGTGCCAGCAGTGAAGCCGCCGGGTACGGTAGCTCCTACGAGCAGTACTTC. Its translation: CASSEAAGYGSSYEQYF. The J gene is TRBJ2-7, the V gene TRBV6-1; D is ambiguous. Germline V gene data show CDR1 as MNHNS and CDR2 as SASEGT. This CDR3 comprises 17 residues. V was shortened by 0 bases and J by 0 bases, with 15 bases between the two germline ends.

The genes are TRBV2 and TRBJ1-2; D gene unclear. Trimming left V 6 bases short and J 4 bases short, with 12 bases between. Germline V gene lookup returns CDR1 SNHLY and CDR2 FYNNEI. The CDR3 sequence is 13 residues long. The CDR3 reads CASRSGGIYGYTF. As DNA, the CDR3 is TGTGCCAGCAGGTCAGGAGGAATCTATGGCTACACCTTC.

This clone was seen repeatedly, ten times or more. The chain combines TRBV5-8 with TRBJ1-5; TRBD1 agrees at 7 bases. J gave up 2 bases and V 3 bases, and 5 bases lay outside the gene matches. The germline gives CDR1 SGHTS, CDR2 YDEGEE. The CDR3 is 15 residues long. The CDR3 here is CASSSTGKGNQPQHF. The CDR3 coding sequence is TGTGCCAGCAGCTCGACAGGGAAGGGCAATCAGCCCCAGCATTTT.

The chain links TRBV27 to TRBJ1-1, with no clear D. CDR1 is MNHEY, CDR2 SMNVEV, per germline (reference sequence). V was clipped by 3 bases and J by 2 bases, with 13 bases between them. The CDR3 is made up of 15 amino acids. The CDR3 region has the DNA TGTGCCAGCAGTTTGAATAATCGGGGTAACACTGAAGCTTTCTTT. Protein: CASSLNNRGNTEAFF.

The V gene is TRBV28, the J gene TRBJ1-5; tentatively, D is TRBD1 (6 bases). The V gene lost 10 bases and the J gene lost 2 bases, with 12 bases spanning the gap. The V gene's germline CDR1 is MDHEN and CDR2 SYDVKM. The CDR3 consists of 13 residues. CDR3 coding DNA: TGTGCCACCCTGGACAGCGGCAATCAGCCCCAGCATTTT. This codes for CATLDSGNQPQHF.

The CDR3 DNA reads as TGTGCCAGCAGCTTAACCGCGGGACAGGGGGGAAACACCATATATTTT. Amino acid sequence: CASSLTAGQGGNTIYF. This chain links TRBV7-3 with TRBJ1-3; TRBD1 agrees at 10 bases. This CDR3 contains 16 residues. From germline, CDR1 is SGHTA and CDR2 FQGTGA. V shed 0 bases and J 4 bases; nucleotides not matched to a gene: 3.

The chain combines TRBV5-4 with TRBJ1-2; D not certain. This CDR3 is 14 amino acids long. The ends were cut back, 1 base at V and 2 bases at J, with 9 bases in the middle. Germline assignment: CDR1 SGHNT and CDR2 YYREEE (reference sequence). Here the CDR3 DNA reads TGTGCCAGCAGCTTGATTGGGGAGAACTATGGCTACACCTTC. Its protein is CASSLIGENYGYTF.